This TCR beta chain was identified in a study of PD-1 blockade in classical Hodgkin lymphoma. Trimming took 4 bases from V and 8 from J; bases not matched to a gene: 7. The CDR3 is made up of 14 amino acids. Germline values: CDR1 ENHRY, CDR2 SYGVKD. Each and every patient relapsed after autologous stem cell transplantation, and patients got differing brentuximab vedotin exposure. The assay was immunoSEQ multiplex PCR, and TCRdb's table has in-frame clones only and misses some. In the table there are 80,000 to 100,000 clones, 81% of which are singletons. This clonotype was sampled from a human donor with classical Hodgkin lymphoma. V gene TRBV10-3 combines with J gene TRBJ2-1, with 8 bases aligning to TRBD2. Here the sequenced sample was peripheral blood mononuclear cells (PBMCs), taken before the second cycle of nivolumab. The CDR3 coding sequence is TGTGCCATCAGTGGAGCGGGAGTTGGCGATGAGCAGTTCTTC. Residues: CAISGAGVGDEQFF.